What follows is one TCR beta chain and its context. Its specificity is unknown. The sample is drawn from a study of T cell responses to AZD1222 COVID-19 vaccine. General study results and limits: Spike regions recognized by vaccine-associated CD4 TCRs spanned the protein, led by 160-218 and 743-854.

Assay: immunoSEQ multiplex PCR; the TCRdb copy retains only in-frame clones and omits some. The repertoire holds 80,000 to 90,000 clones, around nine tenths seen once, with under 5% in the top ten. From germline, CDR1 is SEHNR and CDR2 FQNEAQ (reference sequence). V was trimmed by 5 bases and J by 4 bases, leaving 13 bases between them. The CDR3 length is 14 residues. The chain combines TRBV7-9 with TRBJ2-3, with no clear D. Here the sequenced sample was peripheral blood, taken on day 0 of MenACWY control vaccination. This receptor was taken from an adult in good health. CDR3 coding DNA: TGTGCCAGCAGCCTAAACTCAGGAGCAGATACGCAGTATTTT. Residues: CASSLNSGADTQYF.